A selection of T cell receptor beta chains follows, all from one sample in a study of T cells in localized non-small cell lung cancer. TCRdb's copy holds only in-frame clones and misses some; the assay was immunoSEQ multiplex PCR. Counted here are some 50,000 clones, around nine tenths occurring once; the ten biggest clones make up about 17%. The material sequenced was PBMCs, taken before any cancer treatment. These receptors were collected from a female donor with stage II lung adenocarcinoma. The CDR3 runs from the conserved cysteine through the conserved F or W. The D gene is left open where the match is weak. A row's size may be missing; if present it is once, few, many or a size class.

TRBV9	TRBJ2-5	.	TRBD1	CASSARGYETQYF	TGTGCCAGCAGCGCCAGGGGGTACGAGACCCAGTACTTC
TRBV5-1	TRBJ2-1	.	TRBD1	CASSFEGAQRFF	TGCGCCAGCAGCTTTGAGGGGGCGCAAAGGTTCTTC
TRBV7-2	TRBJ1-1	.	.	CASSLDPLQGTEAFF	TGTGCCAGCAGCTTAGATCCCTTACAGGGCACTGAAGCTTTCTTT
TRBV2	TRBJ2-3	.	.	CASSEEGRRTDTQYF	TGTGCCAGCAGTGAGGAAGGGAGGCGGACAGATACGCAGTATTTT
TRBV7-9	TRBJ2-1	.	TRBD1	CASSLESRGRRNEQFF	TGTGCCAGCAGCTTAGAGAGTAGGGGGCGTAGGAATGAGCAGTTCTTC
TRBV9	TRBJ2-7	.	TRBD2	CASSATSGGASEQYF	TGTGCCAGCAGCGCCACAAGCGGGGGGGCCAGCGAGCAGTACTTC
TRBV7-6	TRBJ2-2	.	.	CASSEQESGELFF	TGTGCCAGCAGCGAGCAGGAGTCCGGGGAGCTGTTTTTT
TRBV5-1	TRBJ2-3	.	TRBD2	CASSFTAGGPDTQYF	TGCGCCAGCAGCTTTACCGCGGGGGGGCCGGATACGCAGTATTTT
TRBV27	TRBJ2-3	.	TRBD1	CASSNLNPGTGGTDTQYF	TGTGCCAGCAGTAACCTAAATCCCGGGACAGGGGGCACAGATACGCAGTATTTT
TRBV2	TRBJ2-7	.	TRBD1	CASREGTGIYEQYF	TGTGCCAGCAGAGAGGGGACAGGGATCTACGAGCAGTACTTC
TRBV27	TRBJ1-1	.	.	CASSTRPTPQAFF	TGTGCCAGCAGTACCCGGCCGACGCCCCAGGCTTTCTTT
TRBV9	TRBJ2-5	.	TRBD2	CASSVAASGQETQYF	TGTGCCAGCAGCGTAGCCGCTAGCGGGCAAGAGACCCAGTACTTC
TRBV11-2	TRBJ1-2	.	.	CASSLDYGGGYTF	TGTGCCAGCAGCTTAGACTACGGGGGTGGCTACACCTTC
TRBV5-4	TRBJ2-2	.	TRBD1	CASSIGVGTGTGELFF	TGTGCCAGCAGCATCGGGGTCGGGACAGGGACCGGGGAGCTGTTTTTT
TRBV30	TRBJ2-7	once	.	CAWRGETGAEQYF	TGTGCCTGGAGAGGAGAGACGGGGGCCGAGCAGTACTTC
TRBV2	TRBJ1-2	medium-sized	TRBD1	CASRPSDRAYGYTF	TGTGCCAGCAGACCCTCGGACAGGGCCTATGGCTACACCTTC
TRBV5-8	TRBJ1-5	.	.	CASSLSKNSNQPQHF	TGTGCCAGCAGCTTGTCTAAGAATAGCAATCAGCCCCAGCATTTT
TRBV4-1	TRBJ1-1	medium-sized	.	CASSQSTTEAFF	TGCGCCAGCAGCCAGTCGACAACTGAAGCTTTCTTT
TRBV7-9	TRBJ2-3	.	TRBD2	CASSRRLAGNTDTQYF	TGTGCCAGCAGCCGACGACTAGCGGGGAACACAGATACGCAGTATTTT
TRBV7-2	TRBJ2-2	.	.	CASSWVRTNTGELFF	TGTGCCAGCAGCTGGGTCCGGACGAACACCGGGGAGCTGTTTTTT
TRBV6-5	TRBJ1-2	few	.	CASSYSGGYGYTF	TGTGCCAGCAGTTACTCAGGGGGGTACGGCTACACCTTC
TRBV18	TRBJ2-3	.	TRBD1	CASSPPTGDTQYF	TGTGCCAGCTCACCACCGACAGGGGATACGCAGTATTTT
TRBV19	TRBJ2-5	.	.	CASSIVLDRKETQYF	TGTGCCAGTAGTATAGTTCTTGACAGAAAAGAGACCCAGTACTTC
TRBV27	TRBJ2-1	.	.	CASSLKPYNEQFF	TGTGCCAGCAGTTTAAAACCCTACAATGAGCAGTTCTTC